The clone carrying this T cell receptor beta chain showed up just a few times. This specimen comes from a study of naive and memory T cell subsets. CDR3 size: 15 residues. Germline V gene sequence: CDR1 KGHDR, CDR2 SFDVKD. Trimming left V 4 bases short and J 3 bases short, with 9 bases between. Two oligonucleotides, mixed equimolar, formed the beta constant-region primer covering TRBC1 and TRBC2. The cDNA 3' end received a ligated single-stranded oligonucleotide carrying the SP2 primer and a 12-nucleotide UMI. Using its own MiXCR run on the UMI-ligation and nested PCR reads, TCRdb lists one record per CDR3 protein. The data hold approximately 140,000 distinct CDR3 sequences, with approximately 17% observed a single time.

The sequence was obtained from a human donor in good health. Sequenced sample: naive CD4+ T cells from blood. V gene TRBV24-1 combines with J gene TRBJ2-6; D is undetermined. CDR3 residues: CATSDPPGGANVLTF. DNA of the CDR3: TGTGCCACCAGTGACCCCCCCGGTGGGGCCAACGTCCTGACTTTC.